One sample yielded the 5 T cell receptor beta chains listed below, sequenced in a study of a mutant IDH1 vaccine in newly diagnosed glioma. Sequencing was performed with immunoSEQ multiplex PCR; in TCRdb, only in-frame clones are kept and a portion is missing. The profile covers over 35,000 clones, with about four fifths appearing a single time and 5% to 6% taken by the ten largest. These receptors' targets are unknown. Regarding time point: week 23, last vaccination. The content of each vaccine dose was 300 ug of mutant IDH1 20-mer peptide, and topical imiquimod accompanied it. The input for sequencing was PBMCs, taken from a glioma patient whose treatment included an IDH1 peptide vaccine. These receptors all come from a man between 35 and 55 years old with glioma.

This rearrangement joins TRBV7-8 to TRBJ2-5; 9 bases fit TRBD2. Near its end, the DNA agrees better with TRBJ2-7, so the J call may be wrong. Germline V gene lookup returns CDR1 SGHVS and CDR2 FQNEAQ. The CDR3 has 15 amino acids. CDR3 in amino acids: CASSSSGANSYEQYF. CDR3 DNA: TGTGCCAGCAGCTCTAGCGGGGCTAACTCCTACGAGCAGTACTTC.

The chain employs TRBV28 and TRBJ2-2; D is perhaps TRBD1 or TRBD2 (5 bases each). Trimming removed 6 bases from V and 14 bases from J, with 16 bases in between. The CDR3 covers 12 residues. CDR1 and CDR2 (germline): MDHEN, SYDVKM. CDR3 nucleotide sequence: TGTGCCAGCAGCCAAACCAGGGAGAGTCTGTTTTTT. This gives the protein CASSQTRESLFF.

This sequence joins TRBV5-4 and TRBJ1-4; D unclear. The CDR3 extends over 15 amino acids. Trimming shortened V by 0 bases and J by 7 bases, and 13 bases separated the two germline ends. Germline V gene sequence: CDR1 SGHNT, CDR2 YYREEE (reference sequence). In nucleotides, the CDR3 is TGTGCCAGCAGCTTGGGCCAGGCAGGAAGTGAAAAACTGTTTTTT. It yields the protein CASSLGQAGSEKLFF.

This chain links TRBV4-3 with TRBJ2-5; 15 bases align to TRBD2. The junction had 3 bases not matched to a gene; V was cut back by 3 bases and J by 4 bases. The CDR3 runs 16 residues. In germline, CDR1 is LGHNA, CDR2 YSLEER. The CDR3 DNA reads TGCGCCAGCAGCCATCGGACTAGCGGGGGGGTAGAGACCCAGTACTTC. Translated, it gives CASSHRTSGGVETQYF.

The V gene is TRBV28, the J gene TRBJ1-1; D gene ambiguous. CDR3 length equals 13 residues. V lost 3 bases to trimming and J lost 1 base, with 6 bases between them. Germline CDR1 MDHEN, CDR2 SYDVKM. The CDR3 protein is CASSFGRNTEAFF. CDR3 DNA: TGTGCCAGCAGTTTTGGAAGGAACACTGAAGCTTTCTTT.